The rows below give T cell receptor beta chains drawn from one sample of a study of T cells in Graves' hyperthyroidism and ophthalmopathy. TCRdb itself ran the multiplex PCR reads through MiXCR, one entry per CDR3 protein. The sample yields a few hundred thousand distinct CDR3 sequences, more than 45% seen once. Sequenced: peripheral blood or thyroid tissue (not recorded which). The source of these receptors is a woman between 18 and 29 years old with Graves' hyperthyroidism. Both conserved end residues are part of each CDR3. D genes are given only for firm matches. A clone size is listed for some rows: how often the clone was seen (once, few, many), or a class if it is expanded.

D: TRBD1
J: TRBJ1-4
V: TRBV7-7
size: .
CDR3: CASSPRVGTDEKLFF
DNA: TGTGCTAGCAGCCCCAGGGTTGGGACAGATGAAAAACTGTTTTTT

D: TRBD2
J: TRBJ2-2
V: TRBV20-1
size: many
CDR3: CSAAGSGSRNTGELFF
DNA: TGCAGTGCGGCTGGTAGCGGGAGTAGGAACACCGGGGAGCTGTTTTTT

D: TRBD1
J: TRBJ1-4
V: TRBV30
size: few
CDR3: CAWSKTGGGDEKLFF
DNA: TGTGCCTGGAGTAAGACAGGGGGCGGTGATGAAAAACTGTTTTTT

D: .
J: TRBJ1-2
V: TRBV2
size: .
CDR3: CASSERLWSGYGYTF
DNA: TGTGCCAGCAGTGAAAGGTTATGGTCGGGATATGGCTACACCTTC

D: .
J: TRBJ1-2
V: TRBV6-2/TRBV6-3
size: many
CDR3: CASSYELYGYTF
DNA: TGTGCCAGCAGTTACGAACTCTATGGCTACACCTTC

D: TRBD1
J: TRBJ2-7
V: TRBV20-1
size: few
CDR3: CSARGQVHIYEQYF
DNA: TGCAGTGCCAGGGGACAGGTCCACATCTACGAGCAGTACTTC

D: TRBD2
J: TRBJ2-5
V: TRBV7-3
size: .
CDR3: CASSLRGLGQETQYF
DNA: TGTGCCAGCAGCTTAAGGGGACTAGGGCAAGAGACCCAGTACTTC

D: .
J: TRBJ2-3
V: TRBV14
size: .
CDR3: CASSPRDRRTDTQYF
DNA: TGTGCCAGCAGCCCCCGGGACCGCCGCACAGATACGCAGTATTTT

D: .
J: TRBJ2-3
V: TRBV7-2
size: .
CDR3: CASSFAGPTDTQYF
DNA: TGTGCCAGCAGCTTCGCAGGTCCCACAGATACGCAGTATTTT

D: .
J: TRBJ1-1
V: TRBV10-3
size: .
CDR3: CATRDHSGRIEAFF
DNA: TGTGCCACCCGGGATCATAGCGGGAGAATTGAAGCTTTCTTT

D: .
J: TRBJ2-6
V: TRBV11-2
size: .
CDR3: CASSRMSGTGANVLTF
DNA: TGTGCCAGCAGCCGGATGTCCGGGACAGGGGCCAACGTCCTGACTTTC

D: TRBD1
J: TRBJ2-5
V: TRBV5-6
size: many
CDR3: CASSLRGPGDRQTQYF
DNA: TGTGCCAGCAGCTTGAGGGGGCCAGGGGACCGGCAGACCCAGTACTTC

D: TRBD1
J: TRBJ2-7
V: TRBV25-1
size: .
CDR3: CASSDPAGQGPDEQYF
DNA: TGTGCCAGCAGTGACCCCGCGGGACAGGGCCCAGACGAGCAGTACTTC

D: TRBD2
J: TRBJ2-7
V: TRBV6-2/TRBV6-3
size: .
CDR3: CASSYGLAGGYEQYF
DNA: TGTGCCAGCAGTTACGGCCTAGCGGGGGGATACGAGCAGTACTTC

D: .
J: TRBJ1-1
V: TRBV29-1
size: .
CDR3: CSVERGRAEAFF
DNA: TGCAGCGTTGAACGAGGTAGAGCTGAAGCTTTCTTT

D: .
J: TRBJ1-1
V: TRBV29-1
size: many
CDR3: CSGTTPGNEAFF
DNA: TGCAGCGGGACCACTCCAGGGAATGAAGCTTTCTTT

D: TRBD1
J: TRBJ1-5
V: TRBV7-9
size: .
CDR3: CASSPRDSAGNQPQHF
DNA: TGTGCCAGCAGCCCCCGGGACAGTGCGGGCAATCAGCCCCAGCATTTT

D: TRBD2
J: TRBJ2-5
V: TRBV6-6
size: .
CDR3: CASSYKRESSETQYF
DNA: TGTGCCAGCAGTTACAAGCGGGAGTCGTCAGAGACCCAGTACTTC

D: TRBD2
J: TRBJ2-3
V: TRBV2
size: .
CDR3: CASRRLAGISDTQYF
DNA: TGTGCCAGCAGGAGACTAGCGGGAATCTCAGATACGCAGTATTTT

D: TRBD1
J: TRBJ2-7
V: TRBV7-2
size: .
CDR3: CASSSRTGQYF
DNA: TGTGCCAGCAGCTCAAGGACAGGGCAGTACTTC

D: .
J: TRBJ2-2
V: TRBV20-1
size: many
CDR3: CSAVTSGTGELFF
DNA: TGCAGTGCCGTAACGAGTGGGACCGGGGAGCTGTTTTTT

D: TRBD1
J: TRBJ2-5
V: TRBV6-4
size: .
CDR3: CASSELSGTGGQETQYF
DNA: TGTGCCAGCAGTGAACTTTCCGGGACAGGGGGGCAAGAGACCCAGTACTTC

D: TRBD1
J: TRBJ1-2
V: TRBV7-8
size: .
CDR3: CASSYTGGIGYTF
DNA: TGTGCCAGCAGCTATACAGGGGGCATTGGCTACACCTTC

D: .
J: TRBJ1-2
V: TRBV29-1
size: .
CDR3: CAWSGPRGGQFYGYTF
DNA: TGTGCCTGGAGTGGGCCGCGCGGGGGCCAGTTCTATGGCTACACCTTC

D: TRBD2
J: TRBJ2-7
V: TRBV9
size: many
CDR3: CASSVYASGRAMGEQYF
DNA: TGTGCCAGCAGCGTATATGCTAGCGGGAGGGCCATGGGGGAGCAGTACTTC

D: .
J: TRBJ2-7
V: TRBV29-1
size: many
CDR3: CSVGLGDHEQYF
DNA: TGCAGCGTTGGGTTGGGGGACCACGAGCAGTACTTC

D: TRBD1
J: TRBJ2-7
V: TRBV3-1
size: many
CDR3: CASSQDWGQGAYEQYF
DNA: TGTGCCAGCAGCCAAGATTGGGGACAGGGCGCCTACGAGCAGTACTTC

D: .
J: TRBJ2-6
V: TRBV7-3
size: many
CDR3: CASRSAGGANVLTF
DNA: TGTGCCAGCAGATCCGCCGGCGGGGCCAACGTCCTGACTTTC

D: .
J: TRBJ1-1
V: TRBV7-8
size: .
CDR3: CASSWGGETEAFF
DNA: TGTGCCAGCAGCTGGGGTGGGGAAACTGAAGCTTTCTTT

D: TRBD2
J: TRBJ2-7
V: TRBV7-2
size: .
CDR3: CASSSLRGSHEQYF
DNA: TGTGCCAGCAGCTCCCTCCGCGGGAGTCACGAGCAGTACTTC

D: .
J: TRBJ1-5
V: TRBV29-1
size: .
CDR3: CSERGEIQPQHF
DNA: TGCAGCGAACGGGGTGAAATTCAGCCCCAGCATTTT

D: .
J: TRBJ2-7
V: TRBV27
size: .
CDR3: CASSLSSARTYEQCF
DNA: TGTGCCAGCAGTTTATCGTCGGCCAGAACCTACGAGCAGTGCTTC

D: TRBD2
J: TRBJ2-1
V: TRBV9
size: few
CDR3: CASSVASGRDEQFF
DNA: TGTGCCAGCAGCGTCGCTAGCGGGAGAGATGAGCAGTTCTTC

D: TRBD2
J: TRBJ2-7
V: TRBV29-1
size: .
CDR3: CSVVRTSRAKQYF
DNA: TGCAGCGTCGTGAGGACTAGCAGGGCCAAGCAGTACTTC

D: .
J: TRBJ1-1
V: TRBV5-1
size: many
CDR3: CASSEPGLNTEAFF
DNA: TGCGCCAGCAGCGAACCGGGATTAAACACTGAAGCTTTCTTT

D: .
J: TRBJ2-1
V: TRBV7-8
size: few
CDR3: CASSLAGRGNEQFF
DNA: TGTGCCAGCAGCTTAGCCGGCAGGGGAAATGAGCAGTTCTTC

D: .
J: TRBJ1-5
V: TRBV20-1
size: many
CDR3: CSVPKAGDSNQPQHF
DNA: TGCAGTGTCCCTAAAGCAGGGGATAGCAATCAGCCCCAGCATTTT

D: .
J: TRBJ1-1
V: TRBV7-6
size: .
CDR3: CASGLGVGTEAFF
DNA: TGTGCCAGCGGCTTAGGGGTCGGGACTGAAGCTTTCTTT

D: TRBD2
J: TRBJ2-7
V: TRBV7-6
size: .
CDR3: CASSLGGRATGELYF
DNA: TGTGCCAGCAGCTTGGGTGGGAGGGCCACCGGGGAGCTGTACTTC

D: TRBD1
J: TRBJ1-1
V: TRBV9
size: .
CDR3: CASSVAYRGDTEAFF
DNA: TGTGCCAGCAGCGTAGCCTACAGGGGAGACACTGAAGCTTTCTTT

D: .
J: TRBJ2-3
V: TRBV7-2
size: many
CDR3: CASSFSTDTQYF
DNA: TGTGCCAGCAGCTTCAGCACAGATACGCAGTATTTT

D: .
J: TRBJ1-3
V: TRBV12-5
size: many
CDR3: CASGDIGNTIYF
DNA: TGTGCTAGTGGTGATATAGGAAACACCATATATTTT